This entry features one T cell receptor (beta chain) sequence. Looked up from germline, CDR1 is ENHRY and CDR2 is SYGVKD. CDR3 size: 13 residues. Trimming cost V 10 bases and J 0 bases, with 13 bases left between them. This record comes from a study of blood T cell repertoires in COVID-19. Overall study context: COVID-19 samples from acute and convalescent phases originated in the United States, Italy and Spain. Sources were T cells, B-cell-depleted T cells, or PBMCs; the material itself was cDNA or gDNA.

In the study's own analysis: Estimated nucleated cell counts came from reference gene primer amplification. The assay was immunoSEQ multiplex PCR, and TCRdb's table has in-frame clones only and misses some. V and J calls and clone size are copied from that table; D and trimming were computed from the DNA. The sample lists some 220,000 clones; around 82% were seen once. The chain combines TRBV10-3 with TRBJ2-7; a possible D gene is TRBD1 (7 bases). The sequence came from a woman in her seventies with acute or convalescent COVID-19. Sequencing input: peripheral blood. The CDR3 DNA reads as TGTGCCACCAGGGGGGCAGCCTCCTACGAGCAGTACTTC. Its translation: CATRGAASYEQYF.